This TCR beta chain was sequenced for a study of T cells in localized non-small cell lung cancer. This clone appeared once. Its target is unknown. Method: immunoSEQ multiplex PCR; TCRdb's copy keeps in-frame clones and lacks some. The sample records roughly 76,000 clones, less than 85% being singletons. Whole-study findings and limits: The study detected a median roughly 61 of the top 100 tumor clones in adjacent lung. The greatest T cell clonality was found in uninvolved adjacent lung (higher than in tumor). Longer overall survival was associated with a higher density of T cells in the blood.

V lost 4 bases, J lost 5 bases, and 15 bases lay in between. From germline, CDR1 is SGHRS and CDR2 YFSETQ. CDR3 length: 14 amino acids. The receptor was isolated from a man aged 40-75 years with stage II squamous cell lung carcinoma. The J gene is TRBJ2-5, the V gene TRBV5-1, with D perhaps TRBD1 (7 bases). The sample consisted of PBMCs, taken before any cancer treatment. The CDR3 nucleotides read TGCGCCAGCAGCCCGGGGGACAGAAGTGAGACCCAGTACTTC. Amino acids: CASSPGDRSETQYF.